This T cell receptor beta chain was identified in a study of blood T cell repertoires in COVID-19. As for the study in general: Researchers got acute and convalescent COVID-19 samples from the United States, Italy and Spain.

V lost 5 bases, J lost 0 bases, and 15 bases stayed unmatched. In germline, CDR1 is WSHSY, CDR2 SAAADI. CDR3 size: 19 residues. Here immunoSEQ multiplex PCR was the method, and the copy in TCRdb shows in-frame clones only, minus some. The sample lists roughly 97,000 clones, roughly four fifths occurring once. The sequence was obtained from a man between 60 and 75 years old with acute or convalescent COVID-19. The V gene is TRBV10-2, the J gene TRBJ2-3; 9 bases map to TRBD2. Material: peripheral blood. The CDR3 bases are TGCGCCAGCAGTCCCCTGAATAGCGGGGGATCTTTTAGCACAGATACGCAGTATTTT. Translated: CASSPLNSGGSFSTDTQYF.